Presented here are 26 T cell receptor beta chains from one specimen sequenced in a study of cytomegalovirus exposure and HLA in healthy donors. PCR used 60 Vbeta primers and 13 Jbeta primers. This table comes from immunoSEQ multiplex PCR, and its TCRdb copy is limited to in-frame clones, with some not included. Seen here are about 110,000 clones, less than 80% observed once, and the top ten hold about 7.7%. The sequencing input was PBMCs. Receptors originate from a woman between 50 and 59 years old in good health and CMV-seropositive.

This clone has just a few counts. The CDR3 protein is CSVDWPALAGAYEQFF. In nucleotides, the CDR3 is TGCAGCGTTGATTGGCCCGCACTAGCGGGGGCATATGAGCAGTTCTTC. The rearrangement links TRBV29-1 to TRBJ2-1, with 11 bases lining up with TRBD2. This CDR3 has 16 residues. The germline V gene encodes CDR1 SQVTM and CDR2 ANQGSEA. Unmatched junction bases numbered 12, after V lost 3 bases and J lost 8 bases.

Only a few counts were recorded for this clone. This chain links TRBV11-2 with TRBJ2-2, with 8 bases identical to TRBD1. Trimming removed 3 bases from V and 4 bases from J; junction bases left unmatched: 7. The CDR3 loop spans 16 amino acids. Per the germline V gene, CDR1 is SGHAT and CDR2 is FQNNGV. In DNA, the CDR3 is TGTGCCAGCAGCTTTCTCAGGGGGCGCAGCACCGGGGAGCTGTTTTTT. Encoded protein: CASSFLRGRSTGELFF.

This chain connects TRBV6-6 to TRBJ1-6, with D perhaps TRBD1 (5 bases). The germline V gene encodes CDR1 MNHNY and CDR2 SVGAGI (reference sequence). The CDR3 is made up of 12 amino acids. V lost 4 bases and J lost 7, with 5 bases in between. The CDR3 region is CASSSGNSPLHF. The CDR3 nucleotides are TGTGCCAGCAGTTCAGGGAATTCACCCCTCCACTTT.

The chain is built from TRBV7-6 and TRBJ1-5; 7 bases are shared with TRBD1. CDR1 and CDR2 (germline): SGHVS, FNYEAQ. This CDR3 has 14 amino acids. V was pared by 4 bases and J by 4 bases, with 4 bases of the junction left unmatched. The CDR3 DNA reads as TGTGCCAGCAGCTCCGGGACAGTGAATCAGCCCCAGCATTTT. Translating it yields CASSSGTVNQPQHF.

As DNA, the CDR3 is TGCGCCAGCAGCCCGGTGAGGGCGGACACTGAAGCTTTCTTT. This codes for CASSPVRADTEAFF. This chain connects TRBV5-1 to TRBJ1-1; D unclear. CDR1 is SGHRS, CDR2 YFSETQ, per germline. The V gene lost 4 bases and the J gene lost 3 bases, with 13 bases spanning the gap. CDR3 length equals 14 residues.

This sequence joins TRBV7-8 and TRBJ2-1; TRBD2 matches at 7 bases. The germline V gene has CDR1 SGHVS and CDR2 FQNEAQ. The CDR3 covers 17 residues. Trimming at V came to 6 bases and at J to 1 base, leaving 12 bases not matched to a gene. The chain's CDR3 is CASRPVGSGMSYNEQFF. CDR3 coding DNA: TGTGCCAGCAGACCCGTCGGGAGCGGGATGTCCTACAATGAGCAGTTCTTC.

This sequence joins TRBV18 and TRBJ2-6; 13 positions match TRBD2. The CDR3 runs to 17 residues. Germline trimming cut 3 bases from V and 7 bases from J; bases unmatched to any gene: 6. CDR1 KGHSH and CDR2 LQKENI come from the germline V gene. The CDR3 reads CASSPTSGRALANVLTF. The CDR3 DNA is TGTGCCAGCTCACCTACTAGCGGGAGGGCGCTCGCCAACGTCCTGACTTTC.

The CDR3 protein is CASSRTAGDTQYF. The DNA for the CDR3 is TGTGCCAGTAGTCGGACAGCCGGGGATACGCAGTATTTT. V and J are TRBV19 and TRBJ2-3, with D possibly TRBD1 on 6 matching bases. The CDR3 is 13 amino acids. V dropped 5 bases and J dropped 6 bases, with 12 bases sitting between them. CDR1 and CDR2 (germline): LNHDA, SQIVND (reference sequence).

This clone came up a few times. The germline gene is not matched at one end of the junction; a read error may be the cause. The chain carries TRBV7-9 and TRBJ2-7; D might be TRBD2 (7 bases). The germline V gene has CDR1 SEHNR and CDR2 FQNEAQ (reference sequence). CDR3 length: 16 amino acids. CDR3: CSSSVGGLAWGDEQYF. CDR3 DNA sequence: TGTTCCAGCAGCGTCGGGGGGCTGGCTTGGGGCGACGAGCAGTACTTC.

In this sample, this clone turned up once. For the CDR3, the DNA is TGCGCCAGCAGCTTAGGGGAGGGCACTGAAGCTTTCTTT. It codes for CASSLGEGTEAFF. The chain has TRBV5-1 and TRBJ1-1; the D gene is possibly TRBD1 (5 bases). Germline V gives CDR1 SGHRS, CDR2 YFSETQ. The CDR3 extends over 13 amino acids. V was trimmed by 2 bases and J by 4 bases, leaving 9 bases between them.

The J gene is TRBJ2-2, the V gene TRBV7-2; D remains ambiguous. Germline CDR1 reads SGHTA; CDR2 reads FQGNSA. The CDR3 contains 14 residues. Trimming took 5 bases from V and 6 from J, leaving 13 bases between them. The chain's CDR3 is CASSRLKGAGELFF. DNA for the CDR3: TGTGCCAGCAGCCGACTGAAAGGTGCCGGGGAGCTGTTTTTT.

This chain uses TRBV29-1 with TRBJ1-2; the D gene is possibly TRBD1 (6 bases). The CDR3 length is 16 residues. Germline assignment: CDR1 SQVTM and CDR2 ANQGSEA. V dropped 3 bases and J dropped 5 bases, with 22 bases sitting between them. The CDR3 spells CSVERWTRGPDYGYTF. CDR3 in DNA: TGCAGCGTTGAGAGGTGGACCAGGGGCCCGGATTATGGCTACACCTTC.

The rearrangement uses TRBV10-3 and TRBJ2-1; 10 bases agree with TRBD1. The CDR3 consists of 13 residues. V dropped 4 bases and J dropped 10; count of bases not matched to a gene: 4. The germline V gene has CDR1 ENHRY and CDR2 SYGVKD. The CDR3 sequence is CAISGQGADEQFF. The CDR3 region has the DNA TGTGCCATCAGTGGACAGGGGGCAGACGAGCAGTTCTTC.

This chain connects TRBV9 to TRBJ2-1; weak D call: TRBD2 (5 bases). Germline CDR1 reads SGDLS; CDR2 reads YYNGEE. This CDR3 has 15 amino acids. Trimming removed 2 bases from V and 6 bases from J, with 15 bases in between. The CDR3 DNA sequence: TGTGCCAGCAGCGTGCGGGTAGACTCCGGCAATGAGCAGTTCTTC. Translated: CASSVRVDSGNEQFF. Full variable domain (remainder filled in from reference TRBV9 and TRBJ2-1): DSGVTQTPKHLITATGQRVTLRCSPRSGDLSVYWYQQSLDQGLQFLIQYYNGEERAKGNILERFSAQQFPDLHSELNLSSLELGDSALYFCASSVRVDSGNEQFFGPGTRLTVL.

This rearrangement joins TRBV6-1 to TRBJ1-5, with TRBD1 matching over 11 bases. In germline, CDR1 is MNHNS, CDR2 SASEGT. There are 15 residues in the CDR3. Trimming took 7 bases from V and 5 from J; bases not matched to a gene: 7. The CDR3 sequence is CASMGTGGFYQPQHF. The CDR3 DNA follows: TGTGCCAGCATGGGGACAGGGGGTTTCTATCAGCCCCAGCATTTT.

This rearrangement joins TRBV5-1 to TRBJ1-6, with D unresolved. V dropped 0 bases and J dropped 6 bases, with 10 bases sitting between them. Germline CDR1 reads SGHRS; CDR2 reads YFSETQ. The CDR3 spans 15 residues. Here the CDR3 DNA reads TGCGCCAGCAGCTTGGGGGTGACGGGTAATTCACCCCTCCACTTT. Translation: CASSLGVTGNSPLHF.

This clone was seen more than once but under ten times. The chain is built from TRBV9 and TRBJ1-1, with 10 bases aligning to TRBD1. The germline CDR1 and CDR2 sequences are SGDLS and YYNGEE. The CDR3 totals 14 residues. V was clipped by 4 bases and J by 7 bases; unmatched bases: 7. As DNA, the CDR3 is TGTGCCAGCAGCTCGGGACAGGGGTTGGGTGAAGCTTTCTTT. Protein sequence: CASSSGQGLGEAFF. Supplemented by reference TRBV9 and TRBJ1-1, the full variable domain reads DSGVTQTPKHLITATGQRVTLRCSPRSGDLSVYWYQQSLDQGLQFLIQYYNGEERAKGNILERFSAQQFPDLHSELNLSSLELGDSALYFCASSSGQGLGEAFFGQGTRLTVV.

The chain links TRBV7-2 to TRBJ1-2, with D perhaps matching TRBD1 (6 bases). The CDR3 loop spans 14 amino acids. V lost 1 base and J lost 8, with 14 bases in between. Germline CDR1 is SGHTA and CDR2 is FQGNSA. This CDR3 reads CASSLGDRPGGYTF. DNA for the CDR3: TGTGCCAGCAGCTTAGGCGACAGGCCGGGGGGCTACACCTTC.

The chain has TRBV7-2 and TRBJ1-1, with 9 bases fitting TRBD1. From germline, CDR1 is SGHTA and CDR2 FQGNSA. V gave up 5 bases and J gave up 2 bases; unmatched junction bases: 6. This CDR3 spans 15 amino acids. CDR3 amino acids: CASSKQGQGNTEAFF. The CDR3 nucleotides are TGTGCCAGCAGCAAGCAGGGACAGGGAAACACTGAAGCTTTCTTT.

In this sample, this clone turned up a few times. This sequence joins TRBV7-2 and TRBJ2-7, with D hard to call. The CDR3 consists of 12 residues. Trimming removed 1 base from V and 3 bases from J, with 4 bases in between. CDR1 is SGHTA and CDR2 is FQGNSA in the germline V gene. The CDR3 protein is CASSLVLYEQYF. The DNA for the CDR3 is TGTGCCAGCAGCTTAGTTCTCTACGAGCAGTACTTC.

The CDR3: CASSLAATGASYEQYF. The CDR3 nucleotides are TGCGCCAGCAGCTTGGCGGCGACAGGGGCGTCCTACGAGCAGTACTTC. The genes are TRBV5-1 and TRBJ2-5; 8 nucleotides align to TRBD1. TRBJ2-7 matches the DNA end more closely, so the J call is doubtful. The CDR3 has 16 residues. Germline V CDR1 and CDR2: SGHRS, YFSETQ.

Here the CDR3 DNA reads TGTGCCAGCAGCTTACAGGGGGGCAGCTCCTACAATGAGCAGTTCTTC. Encoded protein: CASSLQGGSSYNEQFF. V and J are TRBV7-3 and TRBJ2-1; tentative D call: TRBD1 (7 bases). The ends were cut back, 2 bases at V and 0 bases at J, with 11 bases in the middle. The germline CDR1 and CDR2 sequences are SGHTA and FQGTGA. The CDR3 has 16 amino acids.

Regarding this clone: An end of the junction does not agree with germline; a read error may underlie this. The chain recombines TRBV9 with TRBJ1-2; maybe TRBD1 (6 bases). CDR1 is SGDLS and CDR2 is YYNGEE in the germline V gene. The CDR3 length is 13 residues. The CDR3 loop reads CAGSDTGYYGYTF. The DNA for the CDR3 is TGTGCCGGCAGCGACACAGGGTACTATGGCTACACCTTC.

Remarks on this clone: A junction boundary mismatches the germline segment, possibly from a read error. The rearrangement uses TRBV11-3 and TRBJ2-2, with 9 bases fitting TRBD2. The CDR3 has 18 amino acids. Germline V gene data show CDR1 as SGHNT and CDR2 as YENEEA. CDR3 sequence reads: CANSLTPRAGGNTGELFF. In nucleotides, the CDR3 is TGTGCCAACAGCTTAACCCCCCGAGCGGGGGGGAACACCGGGGAGCTGTTTTTT. The variable domain in full, completed from reference TRBV11-3 and TRBJ2-2, reads EAGVVQSPRYKIIEKKQPVAFWCNPISGHNTLYWYLQNLGQGPELLIRYENEEAVDDSQLPKDRFSAERLKGVDSTLKIQPAELGDSAVYLCANSLTPRAGGNTGELFFGEGSRLTVL.

This clone has only a few counts. This chain connects TRBV4-2 to TRBJ2-7; TRBD2 matches 7 bases. This CDR3 comprises 17 residues. The ends lost 2 bases at V and 1 base at J; junction bases unmatched: 11. The germline CDR1 and CDR2 sequences are LGHNA and YNFKEQ. CDR3 nucleotides: TGTGCCAGCAGCCAAACGCCGGGGCGGGGGTTATCCTACGAGCAGTACTTC. Its protein is CASSQTPGRGLSYEQYF.

About this clone itself: The junction shows a germline mismatch at one end, possibly a read error. The chain carries TRBV27 and TRBJ2-7; 16 bases map to TRBD2. The CDR3 loop spans 15 amino acids. The germline V gene encodes CDR1 MNHEY and CDR2 SMNVEV (reference sequence). The CDR3 here is CARPLGLAGGLGIRF. The DNA for the CDR3 is TGTGCCAGGCCGTTGGGACTAGCGGGAGGGCTCGGTATTAGGTTC.